This TCR beta chain was retrieved from a study of molecular identifiers for immune sequencing clone quantification. Germline lookup yields CDR1 MNHEY and CDR2 SVGEGT. The CDR3 sequence is 13 residues long. V lost 1 base and J lost 5, with 3 bases in between. MiXCR, run by TCRdb on the PCR reads, gives a single entry per CDR3 protein. Seen here are approximately 550,000 distinct CDR3 sequences, 20% to 25% observed once, and the top ten hold approximately 0.8%. This TCR came from a human donor in good health. Some libraries in this study had Jurkat cell RNA spiked in. The genes are TRBV6-2 or TRBV6-3 and TRBJ1-6; D is unresolved. What was sequenced was naive CD8+ T cells from blood, with Jurkat cell RNA spiked in. Stated subset: FACS-sorted CD8+CD4-CCR7+CD45RA+ naive T cells. CDR3 in DNA: TGTGCCAGCAGTTACTGGAATAATTCACCCCTCCACTTT. This sequence encodes CASSYWNNSPLHF.